This record covers a single TCR beta chain. CDR1 KGHSH and CDR2 LQKENI come from the germline V gene. The CDR3 is 15 residues long. V shed 2 bases, J shed 8 bases, and the junction held 8 bases outside the gene matches. The protocol was immunoSEQ multiplex PCR, while the TCRdb copy is restricted to in-frame clones and leaves out a portion. The sample yields 90,000 to 130,000 clones, 80% to 95% seen once. This sample is part of a study of T cell responses to AZD1222 COVID-19 vaccine. J is TRBJ1-2 and V is TRBV18; TRBD1 matches 10 bases. The sample consisted of peripheral blood, taken on day 0 of AZD1222 vaccination. The receptor was isolated from an adult in good health. Here the CDR3 DNA reads TGTGCCAGCTCACCAATAAGACAGGGGGCAGAAGGCTACACCTTC. Its translation: CASSPIRQGAEGYTF. Based on the CDR3 plus reference TRBV18 and TRBJ1-2, the full variable domain is NAGVMQNPRHLVRRRGQEARLRCSPMKGHSHVYWYRQLPEEGLKFMVYLQKENIIDESGMPKERFSAEFPKEGPSILRIQQVVRGDSAAYFCASSPIRQGAEGYTFGSGTRLTVV.